One sample yielded the 29 T cell receptor beta chains listed below, sequenced in a study of neurological immune-mediated disorders. Via MiXCR, TCRdb re-called the 5' RACE reads, giving one row per CDR3 protein. The sample consists of roughly 53,000 distinct CDR3 sequences, roughly 7.7% of them appearing once. The time point: longitudinal time-point 3. The sample taken for sequencing was PBMCs. The receptors originated from a woman in her forties in good health.

This clonotype was seen many times. The chain recombines TRBV7-2 with TRBJ2-4; D may be TRBD1 (5 bases). The CDR3 has 12 residues. Trimming cost V 3 bases and J 5 bases, with 5 bases left between them. Germline CDR1 is SGHTA and CDR2 is FQGNSA. The CDR3 sequence: CASSFRENIQYF. The CDR3 DNA sequence: TGTGCCAGCAGCTTCAGGGAAAACATTCAGTACTTC.

This clonotype was recorded at least ten times. The chain recombines TRBV25-1 with TRBJ1-1; possible D gene TRBD1, 6 bases. Between the trimmed V and J ends, which lost 0 bases and 1 base, there was a span of 12 bases. The CDR3 totals 16 residues. Per germline, CDR1 MGHDK and CDR2 SYGVNS. CDR3 bases: TGTGCCAGCAGTGAATATACAGGGACATGGAACACTGAAGCTTTCTTT. Protein product: CASSEYTGTWNTEAFF.

This clonotype was detected many times. The chain recombines TRBV25-1 with TRBJ1-2; D call uncertain. Germline assignment: CDR1 MGHDK and CDR2 SYGVNS. This CDR3 is 15 amino acids long. V lost 1 base and J lost 3, with 12 bases in between. The CDR3 loop is CASSESRGKHYGYTF. DNA of the CDR3: TGTGCCAGCAGTGAATCCCGGGGAAAGCACTATGGCTACACCTTC.

This clonotype was picked up many times. Sequence at one end of the junction differs from germline and may be a read error. The rearrangement links TRBV5-1 to TRBJ1-1; D may be TRBD1 (6 bases). Germline-derived CDR1 and CDR2 are SGHRS and YFSETQ. The length of the CDR3 is 14 residues. CDR3 sequence: CASSLSGQGRAVGF. CDR3 DNA sequence: TGCGCCAGCAGCTTGAGTGGCCAGGGGCGCGCTGTAGGGTTT.

This clonotype was recorded many times. The CDR3 nucleotides read TGTGCCAGCAGCCCCAACCTCTCAGGGGCCAACGTCCTGACTTTC. It specifies CASSPNLSGANVLTF. The chain couples TRBV7-2 to TRBJ2-6; D is ambiguous. Trimming took off 5 bases at V and 4 bases at J, with 12 bases between the two ends. Per the germline V gene, CDR1 is SGHTA and CDR2 is FQGNSA. The CDR3 extends over 15 amino acids.

This clonotype was counted at least ten times. The rearrangement joins TRBV3-1 to TRBJ2-5; perhaps D is TRBD1 or TRBD2 (5 bases each). V was shortened by 1 base and J by 5 bases, with 8 bases between the two germline ends. Germline CDR1 is LGHDT and CDR2 is YNNKEL (reference sequence). This CDR3 comprises 13 residues. This CDR3 reads CASSQVGEETQYF. The CDR3 bases are TGTGCCAGCAGCCAAGTGGGGGAGGAGACCCAGTACTTC.

This clonotype appeared once. This chain connects TRBV29-1 to TRBJ2-1, with D perhaps matching TRBD1 (6 bases). The germline V and J ends were trimmed by 0 bases and 0 bases, with 15 bases remaining between them. CDR3 size: 17 residues. Germline loops: CDR1 SQVTM, CDR2 ANQGSEA. The CDR3 DNA sequence: TGCAGCGTTGAAGACCTAGGAAGGACAGCCTCCTACAATGAGCAGTTCTTC. It yields the protein CSVEDLGRTASYNEQFF.

This clonotype was seen at least ten times. The gene calls are TRBV5-5 and TRBJ1-3, with TRBD1 identical over 7 bases. The CDR3 covers 17 residues. In germline, CDR1 is SGHKS, CDR2 YYEKEE (reference sequence). Trimming removed 2 bases from V and 0 bases from J; junction bases left unmatched: 8. In DNA form, the CDR3 reads TGTGCCAGCAGCTTCCGGGACAGAGAACTCTCTGGAAACACCATATATTTT. Amino acids: CASSFRDRELSGNTIYF. Complete variable domain (other parts from reference TRBV5-5 and TRBJ1-3): DAGVTQSPTHLIKTRGQQVTLRCSPISGHKSVSWYQQVLGQGPQFIFQYYEKEERGRGNFPDRFSARQFPNYSSELNVNALLLGDSALYLCASSFRDRELSGNTIYFGEGSWLTVV.

This clonotype was observed at least ten times. The rearrangement links TRBV7-9 to TRBJ2-7, with D unclear. The CDR3 totals 11 residues. Germline V gives CDR1 SEHNR, CDR2 FQNEAQ (reference sequence). With 5 bases removed from V and 7 bases from J, the gap between germline ends came to 9 bases. This chain's CDR3 is CASSPMEEQYF. The CDR3 DNA reads TGTGCCAGCAGCCCGATGGAAGAGCAGTACTTC.

This clonotype was recorded a few times. The V gene is TRBV5-1, the J gene TRBJ2-1; D unresolved. Trimming removed 5 bases at V and 0 bases at J, with 9 bases between. This CDR3 contains 14 residues. Looked up from germline, CDR1 is SGHRS and CDR2 is YFSETQ. As DNA, the CDR3 is TGCGCCAGCAGTCGGACCGACTCCTACAATGAGCAGTTCTTC. Translated, it gives CASSRTDSYNEQFF.

This clonotype was counted ten times or more. The J gene is TRBJ1-1, the V gene TRBV27, with D unresolved. There are 14 residues in the CDR3. The V end was cut by 6 bases, the J end by 3 bases, with 14 bases between. Per germline, CDR1 MNHEY and CDR2 SMNVEV (reference sequence). CDR3: CASRPRSDYTEAFF. The CDR3 DNA follows: TGTGCCAGCAGGCCCCGATCGGATTACACTGAAGCTTTCTTT.

This clonotype was observed at least ten times. The chain has TRBV4-2 and TRBJ1-1, with TRBD1 identical over 9 bases. This CDR3 region has 15 residues. V shed 0 bases and J 5 bases; nucleotides not matched to a gene: 4. The germline V gene has CDR1 LGHNA and CDR2 YNFKEQ. The CDR3 loop reads CASSQDNRGLTEAFF. The CDR3 region has the DNA TGTGCCAGCAGCCAAGATAACAGGGGGCTAACTGAAGCTTTCTTT.

The table lists this clonotype with many counts. V gene TRBV14 combines with J gene TRBJ2-7; no clear D. V lost 2 bases to trimming and J lost 3 bases, with 14 bases between them. This CDR3 comprises 15 residues. CDR1 and CDR2 from the germline V gene are SGHDN and FVKESK. The CDR3 region is CASSQRQHHVYEQYF. As DNA, the CDR3 is TGTGCCAGCAGCCAAAGGCAGCACCATGTCTACGAGCAGTACTTC. Looking up the rest from reference TRBV14 and TRBJ2-7 gives the full variable domain: EAGVTQFPSHSVIEKGQTVTLRCDPISGHDNLYWYRRVMGKEIKFLLHFVKESKQDESGMPNNRFLAERTGGTYSTLKVQPAELEDSGVYFCASSQRQHHVYEQYFGPGTRLTVT.

This clonotype was found many times. The J gene is TRBJ1-1, the V gene TRBV27, with 8 bases matching TRBD1. Germline lookup yields CDR1 MNHEY and CDR2 SMNVEV (reference sequence). With V trimmed by 5 bases and J by 2 bases, 10 bases remained unmatched. The CDR3 is 16 amino acids. The CDR3 DNA reads TGTGCCAGCAGTCTATTGACAGGGGCCTTCAACACTGAAGCTTTCTTT. As protein: CASSLLTGAFNTEAFF.

This clonotype was observed many times. This sequence joins TRBV29-1 and TRBJ1-2, with D uncertain. V dropped 6 bases and J dropped 6 bases, with 17 bases sitting between them. The CDR3 is made up of 13 amino acids. CDR1 and CDR2 from the germline V gene are SQVTM and ANQGSEA. The CDR3: CSVRLDIGHGYTF. As DNA, the CDR3 is TGCAGCGTCCGACTTGACATCGGGCATGGCTACACCTTC.

The genes are TRBV29-1 and TRBJ1-1; possible D gene TRBD1, 5 bases. CDR1 is SQVTM, CDR2 ANQGSEA, per germline. V was shortened by 4 bases and J by 0 bases, with 15 bases between the two germline ends. This CDR3 is 15 amino acids long. CDR3 loop: CSVATSREVNTEAFF. CDR3 nucleotides: TGCAGCGTTGCGACATCCAGGGAGGTGAACACTGAAGCTTTCTTT. Based on the CDR3 plus reference TRBV29-1 and TRBJ1-1, the full variable domain is SAVISQKPSRDICQRGTSLTIQCQVDSQVTMMFWYRQQPGQSLTLIATANQGSEATYESGFVIDKFPISRPNLTFSTLTVSNMSPEDSSIYLCSVATSREVNTEAFFGQGTRLTVV.

This chain uses TRBV20-1 with TRBJ1-4, with a tentative D call TRBD1 (5 bases). The CDR3 covers 14 residues. The V gene's germline CDR1 is DFQATT and CDR2 SNEGSKA (reference sequence). Trimming cost V 6 bases and J 7 bases, with 18 bases left between them. This CDR3 reads CSAGVDQQGEKLFF. CDR3 bases: TGCAGTGCAGGGGTAGATCAGCAAGGTGAAAAACTGTTTTTT.

The chain has TRBV5-7 and TRBJ2-3; a possible D gene is TRBD2 (6 bases). TRBV5-7 is classed as an ORF, of uncertain function. V gave up 0 bases and J gave up 8 bases, with 13 bases separating them. CDR3 length: 14 residues. The CDR3 sequence is CASSLERLGGTQYF. The CDR3 bases are TGTGCCAGCAGCTTGGAGCGCCTCGGGGGTACGCAGTATTTT.

There are many counts of this clonotype. This chain connects TRBV15 to TRBJ2-1; 16 positions match TRBD2. CDR3 length equals 18 residues. After removal of 3 bases from V and 5 bases from J, the junction contained 7 bases not matched to a gene. CDR1 and CDR2 from the germline V gene are LNHNV and YYDKDF (reference sequence). The CDR3 coding sequence is TGTGCCACCAGCAGCGGGACTAGCGGGAGGGCCGGTGACAATGAGCAGTTCTTC. Translated: CATSSGTSGRAGDNEQFF.

This clonotype has a handful of counts. The CDR3 DNA reads TGTGCCAGCAGCCCATTCGCCGGACTAGTCTACGAGCAGTACTTC. Translation gives CASSPFAGLVYEQYF. This chain joins TRBV7-2 and TRBJ2-7, with 7 bases aligning to TRBD2. V lost 5 bases, J lost 3 bases, and 10 bases stayed unmatched. The CDR3 runs 15 residues. The V gene's germline CDR1 is SGHTA and CDR2 FQGNSA.

This clonotype was detected ten times or more. The chain carries TRBV20-1 and TRBJ2-1; the D gene is possibly TRBD2 (7 bases). CDR1 and CDR2 from the germline V gene are DFQATT and SNEGSKA (reference sequence). The CDR3 extends over 14 amino acids. The ends were cut back, 2 bases at V and 8 bases at J, with 16 bases in the middle. As DNA, the CDR3 is TGCAGTGCTAGATCCGGAGGGAGGGGGTATGAGCAGTTCTTC. Its translation: CSARSGGRGYEQFF.

The sample holds many counts of this clonotype. V and J are TRBV7-2 and TRBJ2-1; TRBD1 matches 8 bases. CDR1 is SGHTA, CDR2 FQGNSA, per germline. Trimming cost V 4 bases and J 9 bases; bases outside gene matches: 2. The CDR3 covers 12 residues. In nucleotides, the CDR3 is TGTGCCAGCAGCTGGACAGGGACTGAGCAGTTCTTC. It specifies CASSWTGTEQFF.

Relative to its sample, this clonotype is medium-sized. The V gene is TRBV20-1, the J gene TRBJ2-5, with D possibly matching TRBD2 (5 bases). This CDR3 comprises 12 residues. Germline CDR1 and CDR2: DFQATT and SNEGSKA (reference sequence). The V gene lost 5 bases and the J gene lost 3 bases, with 10 bases spanning the gap. The CDR3 sequence is CSASDFEETQYF. In nucleotides, the CDR3 is TGCAGTGCTTCGGACTTTGAAGAGACCCAGTACTTC.

The chain employs TRBV28 and TRBJ1-1; the D gene is possibly TRBD1 (5 bases). V gave up 4 bases and J gave up 5 bases, with 17 bases separating them. This CDR3 contains 15 residues. From germline, CDR1 is MDHEN and CDR2 SYDVKM. CDR3 protein: CASSSPRGRGTEAFF. The CDR3 nucleotides are TGTGCCAGCAGTTCTCCTCGGGGGAGAGGGACTGAAGCTTTCTTT.

This clonotype was seen ten or more times. The CDR3, as DNA: TGCAGTGCCCAGAGCGCGAGTATGCGGACAGAGACCCAGTACTTC. Translation: CSAQSASMRTETQYF. The rearrangement uses TRBV20-1 and TRBJ2-5, with D unclear. The length of the CDR3 is 15 residues. Trimming pared 6 bases from V and 4 bases from J, leaving 21 bases between. The germline V gene encodes CDR1 DFQATT and CDR2 SNEGSKA (reference sequence).

This clonotype was seen at least ten times. The DNA for the CDR3 is TGTGCCAGCAGTTACTCGGATCGATTGGCAGGAGGTCTAACTGAAGCTTTCTTT. It translates to CASSYSDRLAGGLTEAFF. The chain recombines TRBV6-6 with TRBJ1-1; D gene ambiguous. CDR1 is MNHNY, CDR2 SVGAGI, per germline (reference sequence). V was clipped by 0 bases and J by 5 bases, with 22 bases between them. The CDR3 has 18 amino acids.

The sample holds many counts of this clonotype. The chain is built from TRBV7-8 and TRBJ2-7; D is ambiguous. Germline assignment: CDR1 SGHVS and CDR2 FQNEAQ. The ends were cut back, 1 base at V and 3 bases at J, with 13 bases in the middle. The CDR3 totals 15 residues. This CDR3 reads CASSLGLSGVYEQYF. The CDR3 DNA follows: TGTGCCAGCAGCTTAGGGCTTTCTGGGGTCTACGAGCAGTACTTC.

The chain combines TRBV6-1 with TRBJ2-7; a possible D gene is TRBD1 (5 bases). Germline CDR1 MNHNS, CDR2 SASEGT. Trimming removed 7 bases from V and 2 bases from J, with 12 bases in between. The CDR3 loop spans 13 amino acids. CDR3 residues: CASKTDRTYEQYF. The CDR3 nucleotides are TGTGCCAGCAAAACCGACAGAACCTACGAGCAGTACTTC.

The gene calls are TRBV7-2 and TRBJ2-3; D is possibly TRBD1 (5 bases). With 1 base removed from V and 0 bases from J, the gap between germline ends came to 14 bases. CDR3 length: 17 amino acids. Germline CDR1 is SGHTA and CDR2 is FQGNSA. CDR3 amino acids: CASSLVSQGQSTDTQYF. The CDR3 DNA sequence: TGTGCCAGCAGCTTAGTCAGCCAGGGCCAAAGCACAGATACGCAGTATTTT.